Following are 23 T cell receptor beta chains from one sample sequenced in a study of blood T cell repertoires in COVID-19 (dated by TCRdb to the early 2020s). Preparation of the library involved the immunoSEQ multiplex PCR assay. TCRdb carries this immuneACCESS record with in-frame sequences only. Its versions omit some clonotypes, under half of them owing to an unresolved V gene in the studies checked, with the rest unexplained. In this sample the table shows 60,000 to 85,000 clones, about 91% of which occur a single time. Of the sample, around 5.2% falls within the top ten clones. Sequencing input: peripheral blood. The receptors shown here come from a woman aged 45-60 years with active COVID-19.

This sequence joins TRBV10-3 and TRBJ2-1; 9 bases map to TRBD2. J lost 6 bases, V lost 7 bases, and 7 bases had no gene match. The germline V gene has CDR1 ENHRY and CDR2 SYGVKD. This CDR3 has 14 residues. The CDR3 region is CAITSGRQGNEQFF. CDR3 DNA: TGTGCCATCACCAGCGGGAGGCAGGGCAATGAGCAGTTCTTC.

This chain uses TRBV27 with TRBJ2-3, with a tentative D call TRBD2 (5 bases). Germline V gives CDR1 MNHEY, CDR2 SMNVEV (reference sequence). The V end was cut by 0 bases, the J end by 1 base, with 8 bases between. The length of the CDR3 is 15 residues. The CDR3 bases are TGTGCCAGCAGTTTATCGGGAGTTGGCACAGATACGCAGTATTTT. Protein: CASSLSGVGTDTQYF.

The chain links TRBV7-9 to TRBJ2-1; D is perhaps TRBD2 (6 bases). This CDR3 has 15 residues. Germline CDR1 reads SEHNR; CDR2 reads FQNEAQ (reference sequence). With 5 bases removed from V and 5 bases from J, the gap between germline ends came to 16 bases. The CDR3 is CASSPLGGIDNEQFF. The DNA of the CDR3 is TGTGCCAGCAGCCCTCTCGGCGGGATAGACAATGAGCAGTTCTTC.

The rearrangement uses TRBV7-2 and TRBJ1-1, with D possibly being TRBD1 (5 bases). Germline CDR1 SGHTA, CDR2 FQGNSA. Trimming pared 0 bases from V and 1 base from J, leaving 12 bases between. CDR3 length: 16 amino acids. Here the CDR3 reads CASSLAPLGANTEAFF. The CDR3 nucleotides read TGTGCCAGCAGCTTAGCCCCTTTAGGGGCGAACACTGAAGCTTTCTTT.

The sample holds one count of this clone. The chain uses TRBV30 and TRBJ1-5; possible D gene TRBD1, 6 bases. Trimming shortened V by 0 bases and J by 0 bases, and 12 bases separated the two germline ends. Germline CDR1 GTSNPN, CDR2 SVGIG (reference sequence). CDR3 size: 16 residues. This CDR3 is CAWSVGRGTSNQPQHF. CDR3 DNA: TGTGCCTGGAGTGTTGGCAGGGGTACTAGCAATCAGCCCCAGCATTTT.

This clone came up a few times. The CDR3, as DNA: TGCAGCGCCGGGACAATTTCCTACGAGCAGTACTTC. This gives the protein CSAGTISYEQYF. The rearrangement joins TRBV29-1 to TRBJ2-7, with D possibly matching TRBD1 (6 bases). The V gene's germline CDR1 is SQVTM and CDR2 ANQGSEA. The CDR3 length is 12 residues. V dropped 7 bases and J dropped 1 base, with 11 bases sitting between them.

The CDR3 DNA reads as TGTGCCACGGGGACAAATGAGCAGTTCTTC. Protein product: CATGTNEQFF. The J gene is TRBJ2-1, the V gene TRBV2; tentatively, D is TRBD1 (6 bases). The CDR3 runs 10 residues. Trimming pared 10 bases from V and 7 bases from J, leaving 8 bases between. Germline V lookup: CDR1 SNHLY, CDR2 FYNNEI.

The chain is built from TRBV29-1 and TRBJ2-7; the D is unclear. The ends were cut back, 0 bases at V and 5 bases at J, with 11 bases in the middle. The length of the CDR3 is 13 residues. Germline V CDR1 and CDR2: SQVTM, ANQGSEA. The CDR3 protein is CSVEDGSINEQYF. In nucleotides, the CDR3 is TGCAGCGTTGAAGATGGTAGCATAAACGAGCAGTACTTC.

This chain connects TRBV4-1 to TRBJ2-1; maybe TRBD1 (5 bases). V gave up 3 bases and J gave up 9 bases, with 15 bases separating them. The CDR3 length is 14 residues. From germline, CDR1 is MGHRA and CDR2 YSYEKL. CDR3 nucleotide sequence: TGCGCCAGCAGCCAGGAAAAGGGGTTTGGTGAGCAGTTCTTC. The encoded protein is CASSQEKGFGEQFF.

The rearrangement joins TRBV2 to TRBJ2-7; 14 nucleotides align to TRBD2. The CDR3 contains 15 residues. With V trimmed by 1 base and J by 4 bases, 0 bases remained unmatched. The germline CDR1 and CDR2 sequences are SNHLY and FYNNEI. In nucleotides, the CDR3 is TGTGCCAGCAGTGAAGGGACTAGCGGGAGGTACGAGCAGTACTTC. This codes for CASSEGTSGRYEQYF. Complete variable domain (other parts from reference TRBV2 and TRBJ2-7): EPEVTQTPSHQVTQMGQEVILRCVPISNHLYFYWYRQILGQKVEFLVSFYNNEISEKSEIFDDQFSVERPDGSNFTLKIRSTKLEDSAMYFCASSEGTSGRYEQYFGPGTRLTVT.

This chain joins TRBV6-5 and TRBJ2-4; TRBD2 agrees at 9 bases. Germline CDR1 MNHEY, CDR2 SVGAGI. The CDR3 is made up of 15 amino acids. The V gene end was trimmed by 8 bases and the J gene end by 4 bases; junction bases not matched to a gene: 9. The CDR3 protein is CASASGSGRKNIQYF. The CDR3 DNA reads as TGTGCCAGCGCCTCCGGTAGCGGGAGAAAAAACATTCAGTACTTC.

V is TRBV18 and J is TRBJ2-5; D unresolved. V lost 8 bases and J 2 bases, leaving 18 bases between the germline ends. The V gene's germline CDR1 is KGHSH and CDR2 LQKENI. The CDR3 runs 15 residues. CDR3 region: CASAQESLSQETQYF. The CDR3 bases are TGTGCCAGCGCCCAAGAATCCCTAAGTCAAGAGACCCAGTACTTC.

The genes are TRBV6-1 and TRBJ2-4; 10 bases are a match to TRBD2. This CDR3 is built from 19 residues. J gave up 3 bases and V 2 bases, and 13 bases lay outside the gene matches. Germline loops: CDR1 MNHNS, CDR2 SASEGT. The DNA for the CDR3 is TGTGCCAGCAGTGAACTGCCTAGCGGGAGTGGTTTGGACAAAAACATTCAGTACTTC. Its translation: CASSELPSGSGLDKNIQYF.

The CDR3 coding sequence is TGCGCCAGCAGTCAATCGAGGAGGGACCGTCCCCAACCGTATAGCAATCAGCCCCAGCATTTT. Translation gives CASSQSRRDRPQPYSNQPQHF. V gene TRBV23-1 combines with J gene TRBJ1-5; perhaps TRBD1 as D (5 bases). TRBV23-1 is labeled an ORF, and its function is uncertain. The germline V and J ends were trimmed by 0 bases and 0 bases, with 24 bases remaining between them. This CDR3 has 21 residues.

The chain couples TRBV28 to TRBJ1-1; D not resolved. The V end was cut by 5 bases, the J end by 7 bases, with 11 bases between. The germline CDR1 and CDR2 sequences are MDHEN and SYDVKM. This CDR3 region has 12 residues. The DNA of the CDR3 is TGTGCCAGCAGTATTTCAGGAATTGAAGCTTTCTTT. Amino acids: CASSISGIEAFF. Full variable domain (remainder filled in from reference TRBV28 and TRBJ1-1): DVKVTQSSRYLVKRTGEKVFLECVQDMDHENMFWYRQDPGLGLRLIYFSYDVKMKEKGDIPEGYSVSREKKERFSLILESASTNQTSMYLCASSISGIEAFFGQGTRLTVV.

The chain links TRBV18 to TRBJ1-2; 7 bases line up with TRBD1. CDR1 is KGHSH, CDR2 LQKENI, per germline. Trimming took 5 bases from V and 6 from J; bases not matched to a gene: 6. The CDR3 consists of 13 residues. In DNA form, the CDR3 reads TGTGCCAGCTCAGGCAAGGGGGCGGATGGCTACACCTTC. Translated, it gives CASSGKGADGYTF.

This rearrangement joins TRBV10-2 to TRBJ2-1; 8 bases fit TRBD2. Germline loops: CDR1 WSHSY, CDR2 SAAADI. CDR3 length equals 14 residues. V shed 6 bases and J 8 bases; nucleotides not matched to a gene: 9. CDR3 region: CASSALAAGDEQFF. CDR3 in DNA: TGCGCCAGCAGCGCACTAGCGGCCGGCGATGAGCAGTTCTTC.

The chain employs TRBV9 and TRBJ2-2; D possibly corresponds to TRBD2 (6 bases). Germline V gives CDR1 SGDLS, CDR2 YYNGEE. Trimming removed 0 bases from V and 3 bases from J, with 12 bases in between. The CDR3 contains 16 residues. The CDR3 region is CASSVVSGEYTGELFF. Here the CDR3 DNA reads TGTGCCAGCAGCGTAGTTTCGGGGGAGTACACCGGGGAGCTGTTTTTT.

V gene TRBV24-1 combines with J gene TRBJ2-7; TRBD2 is a possible D gene (6 bases). V lost 3 bases, J lost 3 bases, and 11 bases lay in between. CDR1 and CDR2 (germline): KGHDR, SFDVKD. This CDR3 is 14 amino acids long. CDR3 DNA: TGTGCCACCAGTGATCCGCGGGAAAACTACGAGCAGTACTTC. Encoded protein: CATSDPRENYEQYF.

The chain recombines TRBV7-9 with TRBJ2-3; 7 nucleotides line up with TRBD2. V lost 5 bases, J lost 0 bases, and 8 bases stayed unmatched. The CDR3 totals 16 residues. The germline V gene encodes CDR1 SEHNR and CDR2 FQNEAQ (reference sequence). CDR3 protein: CASSRTSFRSTDTQYF. CDR3 DNA sequence: TGTGCCAGCAGCCGGACTAGTTTTCGAAGCACAGATACGCAGTATTTT.

The chain recombines TRBV10-3 with TRBJ2-3; D ambiguous. The CDR3 is made up of 15 amino acids. CDR1 ENHRY and CDR2 SYGVKD come from the germline V gene. Trimming removed 2 bases from V and 0 bases from J, with 9 bases in between. CDR3 protein: CAISEDIASTDTQYF. The CDR3 nucleotides read TGTGCCATCAGTGAGGACATTGCTAGCACAGATACGCAGTATTTT.

DNA for the CDR3: TGTGCCAGCAGCGTATCACAGGGTGACCTTGGAAACACCATATATTTT. It is translated as CASSVSQGDLGNTIYF. The genes are TRBV9 and TRBJ1-3; a possible D gene is TRBD1 (6 bases). Germline V gives CDR1 SGDLS, CDR2 YYNGEE. The CDR3 is 16 amino acids. Trimming took 1 base from V and 3 from J, leaving 14 bases between them.

The chain employs TRBV11-2 and TRBJ2-7; 8 positions match TRBD2. This CDR3 comprises 13 residues. Per germline, CDR1 SGHAT and CDR2 FQNNGV. The J segment lost 4 bases and the V segment lost 3 bases, leaving 2 bases of the junction unmatched. The CDR3: CASSFSGTYEQYF. The CDR3 DNA reads as TGTGCCAGCAGCTTTAGCGGGACTTACGAGCAGTACTTC.